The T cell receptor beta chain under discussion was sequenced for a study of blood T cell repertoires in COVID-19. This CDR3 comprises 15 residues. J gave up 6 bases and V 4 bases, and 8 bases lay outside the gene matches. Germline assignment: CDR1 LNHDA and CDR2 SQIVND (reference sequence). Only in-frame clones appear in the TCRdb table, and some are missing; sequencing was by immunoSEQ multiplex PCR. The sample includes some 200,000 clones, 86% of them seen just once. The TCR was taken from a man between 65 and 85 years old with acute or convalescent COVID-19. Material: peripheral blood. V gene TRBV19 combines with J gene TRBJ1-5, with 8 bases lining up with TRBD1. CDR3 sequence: CASSRIQGAGQPQHF. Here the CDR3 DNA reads TGTGCCAGTAGTAGAATTCAGGGGGCAGGTCAGCCCCAGCATTTT. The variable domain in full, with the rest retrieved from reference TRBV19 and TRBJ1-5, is DGGITQSPKYLFRKEGQNVTLSCEQNLNHDAMYWYRQDPGQGLRLIYYSQIVNDFQKGDIAEGYSVSREKKESFPLTVTSAQKNPTAFYLCASSRIQGAGQPQHFGDGTRLSIL.